Below, 15 T cell receptor beta chains from the same sample are listed, as sequenced in a study of technical replicates of blood from several donors. The method was immunoSEQ multiplex PCR; TCRdb's version includes in-frame clones alone and lacks a portion of them. This table has 9,500 to 15,000 clones, around 77% appearing once. The material sequenced was PBMCs. The receptors here all came from a human donor in good health.

The gene calls are TRBV21-1 and TRBJ2-3; the table's TRBD2 call for D was not verified on the DNA. TRBV21-1 is given as a pseudogene. The CDR3 contains 16 residues. CDR3 protein: CASSISGRSSTDTQYF. The CDR3 coding sequence is TGTGCCAGCAGCATTAGCGGGCGCTCTAGCACAGATACGCAGTATTTT.

CDR3 protein: CATSSQGTGEAFF. The CDR3 DNA is TGTGCCACCAGCAGCCAGGGGACAGGTGAAGCTTTCTTT. The chain uses TRBV15 and TRBJ1-1; 8 bases align to TRBD1. The CDR3 is 13 amino acids. V was clipped by 3 bases and J by 7 bases; unmatched bases: 4. Germline lookup yields CDR1 LNHNV and CDR2 YYDKDF (reference sequence).

As regards this clone: The sample holds other DNA sequences that translate to the same CDR3. This chain links TRBV6-1 with TRBJ1-5; TRBD1 matches at 9 bases. Germline V gives CDR1 MNHNS, CDR2 SASEGT. This CDR3 comprises 14 residues. Trimming removed 6 bases from V and 4 bases from J; junction bases left unmatched: 4. CDR3 sequence: CASSGQGQNQPQHF. The CDR3 DNA is TGTGCCAGCAGCGGACAGGGGCAAAATCAGCCCCAGCATTTT.

The chain employs TRBV7-6 and TRBJ2-1, with TRBD2 matching over 13 bases. The trim removed 6 bases at V and 1 base at J, leaving 9 bases unmatched. The CDR3 has 18 residues. CDR1 and CDR2 from the germline V gene are SGHVS and FNYEAQ. The CDR3 coding sequence is TGTGCCAGCAGTTACGGGACTAGCGGGGCCCAGTCCTACAATGAGCAGTTCTTC. It translates to CASSYGTSGAQSYNEQFF.

This clone was detected only a few times. The V and J genes are TRBV5-1 and TRBJ1-2; D gene unclear. Germline V gene sequence: CDR1 SGHRS, CDR2 YFSETQ. Trimming took off 0 bases at V and 4 bases at J, with 10 bases between the two ends. The CDR3 covers 14 residues. The CDR3 loop is CASSLETASYGYTF. In nucleotides, the CDR3 is TGCGCCAGCAGCTTGGAAACAGCTTCCTATGGCTACACCTTC.

This clone was seen only a few times. V gene TRBV2 combines with J gene TRBJ1-1, with unresolved D. The V end lost 6 bases, the J end lost 6 bases, and 8 bases lay between the germline ends. Germline values: CDR1 SNHLY, CDR2 FYNNEI. This CDR3 spans 11 amino acids. The CDR3 sequence is CASRDGAEAFF. The CDR3 DNA reads as TGTGCCAGCAGGGACGGGGCTGAAGCTTTCTTT.

V is TRBV6-5 and J is TRBJ2-1; 16 nucleotides agree with TRBD2. The CDR3 sequence is 16 residues long. V was pared by 4 bases and J by 9 bases, with 6 bases of the junction left unmatched. Germline loops: CDR1 MNHEY, CDR2 SVGAGI. CDR3 amino acids: CASSSGTSGRASEQFF. The CDR3 DNA reads as TGTGCCAGCAGTTCCGGGACTAGCGGGAGGGCCAGTGAGCAGTTCTTC.

This clone was seen only once. The chain joins TRBV7-6 to TRBJ2-1, with 9 bases matching TRBD2. The CDR3 is 17 residues long. Germline V lookup: CDR1 SGHVS, CDR2 FNYEAQ. The junction had 12 bases not matched to a gene; V was cut back by 1 base and J by 8 bases. This CDR3 is CASSLDVVRGGGDEQFF. DNA for the CDR3: TGTGCCAGCAGCTTAGATGTTGTTCGCGGGGGGGGCGATGAGCAGTTCTTC.

The chain uses TRBV19 and TRBJ1-5; no firm D call. V lost 6 bases and J 3 bases, leaving 12 bases between the germline ends. The CDR3 totals 14 residues. Per the germline V gene, CDR1 is LNHDA and CDR2 is SQIVND (reference sequence). CDR3 sequence: CASRVARINQPQHF. The DNA of the CDR3 is TGTGCCAGTAGGGTGGCGCGGATCAATCAGCCCCAGCATTTT.

This clone was counted between two and nine times. This chain joins TRBV4-2 and TRBJ2-7, with 10 bases identical to TRBD2. The germline V gene has CDR1 LGHNA and CDR2 YNFKEQ. The CDR3 is 16 amino acids. The junction had 12 bases not matched to a gene; V was cut back by 4 bases and J by 6 bases. CDR3: CASSRDSSGREGEQYF. For the CDR3, the DNA is TGTGCCAGCAGCCGGGACTCTAGCGGGAGAGAGGGCGAGCAGTACTTC.

The chain couples TRBV5-4 to TRBJ1-1; D not certain. Per the germline V gene, CDR1 is SGHNT and CDR2 is YYREEE (reference sequence). The CDR3 totals 12 residues. V shed 3 bases and J shed 11 bases, with 14 bases lying between them. The CDR3 DNA is TGTGCCAGCAGCTACGACGGAGTGAAGGCTTTCTTT. This translates into CASSYDGVKAFF.

The rearrangement uses TRBV15 and TRBJ1-1; possibly TRBD1 for D (6 bases). CDR3 length: 13 residues. Germline values: CDR1 LNHNV, CDR2 YYDKDF (reference sequence). Deletions cut 1 base from V and 6 bases from J, with 9 bases between. This chain's CDR3 is CATSRARTAEAFF. CDR3 nucleotides: TGTGCCACCAGCAGAGCTCGGACAGCTGAAGCTTTCTTT.

The genes are TRBV28 and TRBJ1-5; D is perhaps TRBD1 (5 bases). Trimming removed 7 bases at V and 7 bases at J, with 17 bases between. This CDR3 contains 14 residues. Germline V lookup: CDR1 MDHEN, CDR2 SYDVKM. The CDR3 loop reads CASTTGGETQPQHF. Here the CDR3 DNA reads TGTGCCAGCACCACGGGAGGGGAAACGCAGCCCCAGCATTTT.

V is TRBV29-1 and J is TRBJ2-5; D is unresolved. The DNA end lines up better with TRBJ2-7; the J call may be wrong. The germline V gene encodes CDR1 SQVTM and CDR2 ANQGSEA. CDR3 length: 14 residues. The chain's CDR3 is CSARYAPESYEQYF. The CDR3 nucleotides read TGCAGCGCGAGGTACGCCCCCGAGTCCTACGAGCAGTACTTC.

The chain recombines TRBV30 with TRBJ1-2; possible D gene TRBD1, 5 bases. Germline loops: CDR1 GTSNPN, CDR2 SVGIG (reference sequence). The CDR3 runs 12 residues. V was clipped by 1 base and J by 8 bases, with 11 bases between them. The CDR3 is CAWSGVGAGYTF. In DNA form, the CDR3 reads TGTGCCTGGAGTGGGGTAGGGGCCGGCTACACCTTC.